The rows below give T cell receptor beta chains drawn from one sample of a study of T cell responses to AZD1222 COVID-19 vaccine. Assay: immunoSEQ multiplex PCR; the TCRdb copy retains only in-frame clones and omits some. Among tens of thousands of clones listed, 70% to 85% were seen once. The sequencing used peripheral blood, collected on day 0 of AZD1222 vaccination. The receptors originated from an adult in good health. CDR3s include the opening cysteine and the closing phenylalanine or tryptophan. The order of the fields is D gene, clone size, V gene, J gene, CDR3 length, CDR3 protein, CDR3 DNA. D genes are given only for firm matches. Where a row states a size, it is once, few, many or the class of an expanded clone; other rows omit it.

d_gene: TRBD2
abundance: .
v_gene: TRBV28
j_gene: TRBJ2-3
len: 19
CDR3aa: CASEGNGLAGAQTADTQYF
CDR3nt: TGTGCCAGCGAAGGTAACGGGCTAGCGGGAGCCCAGACCGCAGATACGCAGTATTTT

d_gene: .
abundance: .
v_gene: TRBV5-1
j_gene: TRBJ1-1
len: 14
CDR3aa: CASSFGPMNTEAFF
CDR3nt: TGCGCCAGCAGCTTCGGACCCATGAACACTGAAGCTTTCTTT

d_gene: .
abundance: .
v_gene: TRBV7-7
j_gene: TRBJ2-1
len: 15
CDR3aa: CASSLAGGAYNEQFF
CDR3nt: TGTGCCAGCAGCTTAGCGGGCGGGGCATACAATGAGCAGTTCTTC

d_gene: .
abundance: .
v_gene: TRBV7-2
j_gene: TRBJ2-1
len: 13
CDR3aa: CASSPRTETEQFF
CDR3nt: TGTGCCAGCAGCCCCCGAACAGAAACTGAGCAGTTCTTC

d_gene: .
abundance: .
v_gene: TRBV29-1
j_gene: TRBJ2-7
len: 11
CDR3aa: CSAGVSYEQYF
CDR3nt: TGCAGCGCGGGGGTTTCCTACGAGCAGTACTTC

d_gene: .
abundance: .
v_gene: TRBV30
j_gene: TRBJ1-5
len: 13
CDR3aa: CASRTGSNQPQHF
CDR3nt: TGTGCCTCACGCACAGGTTCCAATCAGCCCCAGCATTTT

d_gene: .
abundance: .
v_gene: TRBV7-9
j_gene: TRBJ1-2
len: 14
CDR3aa: CASSLAAADYGYTF
CDR3nt: TGTGCCAGCAGCTTAGCAGCAGCTGACTATGGCTACACCTTC

d_gene: .
abundance: .
v_gene: TRBV14
j_gene: TRBJ1-3
len: 15
CDR3aa: CASSVQGLSGNTIYF
CDR3nt: TGTGCCAGCAGTGTACAGGGCCTATCTGGAAACACCATATATTTT

d_gene: TRBD2
abundance: .
v_gene: TRBV6-6
j_gene: TRBJ2-3
len: 19
CDR3aa: CASSLRTSGSRAWTDTQYF
CDR3nt: TGTGCCAGCAGCTTACGGACTAGCGGGAGTCGCGCGTGGACAGATACGCAGTATTTT

d_gene: TRBD1
abundance: .
v_gene: TRBV7-6
j_gene: TRBJ2-1
len: 16
CDR3aa: CASSVTGIISSDEQFF
CDR3nt: TGTGCCAGCAGCGTGACAGGGATCATATCATCGGATGAGCAGTTCTTC

d_gene: .
abundance: .
v_gene: TRBV5-6
j_gene: TRBJ1-4
len: 15
CDR3aa: CASSLERSYNEKLFF
CDR3nt: TGTGCCAGCAGCTTGGAGCGAAGTTATAATGAAAAACTGTTTTTT

d_gene: TRBD1
abundance: .
v_gene: TRBV19
j_gene: TRBJ2-2
len: 16
CDR3aa: CASTVSLRDRTGELFF
CDR3nt: TGTGCCAGTACCGTGAGTCTCCGGGACAGAACCGGGGAGCTGTTTTTT

d_gene: .
abundance: .
v_gene: TRBV19
j_gene: TRBJ2-2
len: 16
CDR3aa: CATSGSGLANTGELFF
CDR3nt: TGTGCCACTAGTGGATCCGGGCTAGCGAACACCGGGGAGCTGTTTTTT

d_gene: TRBD2
abundance: .
v_gene: TRBV11-3
j_gene: TRBJ2-1
len: 16
CDR3aa: CASSLTSGRPGNEQFF
CDR3nt: TGTGCCAGCAGCTTAACTAGCGGGAGACCTGGCAATGAGCAGTTCTTC

d_gene: .
abundance: .
v_gene: TRBV11-2
j_gene: TRBJ2-1
len: 15
CDR3aa: CASSSRDKSYNEQFF
CDR3nt: TGTGCCAGCAGCTCCCGGGACAAGTCCTACAATGAGCAGTTCTTC

d_gene: TRBD2
abundance: .
v_gene: TRBV3-1/TRBV3-2
j_gene: TRBJ2-7
len: 16
CDR3aa: CASSLRASGVPWEQYF
CDR3nt: TGTGCCAGCAGCCTAAGGGCTAGCGGGGTCCCTTGGGAGCAGTACTTC

d_gene: .
abundance: .
v_gene: TRBV10-3
j_gene: TRBJ1-2
len: 13
CDR3aa: CAISEGTSYGYTF
CDR3nt: TGTGCCATCAGTGAGGGAACGAGCTATGGCTACACCTTC

d_gene: TRBD1
abundance: .
v_gene: TRBV5-1
j_gene: TRBJ1-1
len: 15
CDR3aa: CASSAGQGRITEAFF
CDR3nt: TGCGCCAGCAGCGCGGGACAGGGAAGGATCACTGAAGCTTTCTTT

d_gene: .
abundance: few
v_gene: TRBV7-9
j_gene: TRBJ2-1
len: 16
CDR3aa: CASSPLPASANNEQFF
CDR3nt: TGTGCCAGCAGTCCACTTCCGGCTAGCGCAAACAATGAGCAGTTCTTC

d_gene: TRBD1
abundance: .
v_gene: TRBV12-3/TRBV12-4
j_gene: TRBJ1-4
len: 13
CDR3aa: CASRGQGWEKLFF
CDR3nt: TGTGCCAGCAGGGGACAGGGATGGGAAAAACTGTTTTTT

d_gene: .
abundance: once
v_gene: TRBV6-5
j_gene: TRBJ1-1
len: 16
CDR3aa: CASSYRADSMNTEAFF
CDR3nt: TGTGCCAGCAGTTATAGGGCGGACAGTATGAACACTGAAGCTTTCTTT

d_gene: .
abundance: few
v_gene: TRBV5-1
j_gene: TRBJ1-2
len: 14
CDR3aa: CASSFEGPNYGYTF
CDR3nt: TGCGCCAGCAGCTTCGAGGGGCCAAACTATGGCTACACCTTC

d_gene: .
abundance: .
v_gene: TRBV7-9
j_gene: TRBJ1-1
len: 13
CDR3aa: CASSLQANTEAFF
CDR3nt: TGTGCCAGCAGCTTACAGGCCAACACTGAAGCTTTCTTT

d_gene: .
abundance: .
v_gene: TRBV11-3
j_gene: TRBJ1-1
len: 13
CDR3aa: CASSLGRGTEAFF
CDR3nt: TGTGCCAGCAGCTTAGGGCGCGGCACTGAAGCTTTCTTT

d_gene: .
abundance: .
v_gene: TRBV5-1
j_gene: TRBJ1-4
len: 16
CDR3aa: CASSLASTGVNEKLFF
CDR3nt: TGCGCCAGCAGCTTGGCCTCGACAGGCGTTAATGAAAAACTGTTTTTT

d_gene: TRBD1
abundance: .
v_gene: TRBV13
j_gene: TRBJ2-2
len: 18
CDR3aa: CASSLKLLTGVVTGELFF
CDR3nt: TGTGCCAGCAGCTTAAAACTACTGACAGGGGTAGTTACCGGGGAGCTGTTTTTT

d_gene: .
abundance: .
v_gene: TRBV12-3/TRBV12-4
j_gene: TRBJ1-3
len: 13
CDR3aa: CASTGGIGNTIYF
CDR3nt: TGTGCCAGCACTGGAGGAATCGGAAACACCATATATTTT

d_gene: .
abundance: once
v_gene: TRBV14
j_gene: TRBJ2-2
len: 16
CDR3aa: CASSQEAEVGTGELFF
CDR3nt: TGTGCCAGCAGCCAAGAAGCGGAGGTCGGGACCGGGGAGCTGTTTTTT

d_gene: .
abundance: .
v_gene: TRBV11-3
j_gene: TRBJ2-2
len: 13
CDR3aa: CASSSSGTGELFF
CDR3nt: TGTGCCAGCAGCTCGAGCGGCACCGGGGAGCTGTTTTTT

d_gene: TRBD1
abundance: once
v_gene: TRBV24-1
j_gene: TRBJ2-3
len: 15
CDR3aa: CATSDSGQGRDTQYF
CDR3nt: TGTGCCACCAGTGACTCGGGACAGGGGAGAGATACGCAGTATTTT

d_gene: .
abundance: .
v_gene: TRBV6-5
j_gene: TRBJ2-1
len: 14
CDR3aa: CASSYSNTNNEQFF
CDR3nt: TGTGCCAGCAGTTACTCGAACACAAACAATGAGCAGTTCTTC